Each of the 32 T cell receptor beta chains below was sequenced from the same sample in a study of blood T cell repertoires in COVID-19 (dated by TCRdb to 2020 to 2022). The library was generated by the immunoSEQ multiplex PCR assay. The clones in this table, taken by TCRdb from immuneACCESS, are in-frame only. Not every clone is retained; where verified, under half of the shortfall comes from an unresolved V gene, and the cause of the rest is unknown. The sample profile shows a few hundred thousand clones; roughly 88% of them were found once. Clones ranked in the top ten supply approximately 2% of the sample. Sequencing used PBMCs or T cells enriched from blood (not recorded which). Receptor source: a woman aged 40 to 50 who had recovered from COVID-19.

The chain recombines TRBV4-2 with TRBJ1-2, with D possibly being TRBD1 (6 bases). This CDR3 spans 14 amino acids. Per germline, CDR1 LGHNA and CDR2 YNFKEQ. V was cut by 0 bases and J by 8 bases, with 13 bases left in between. The DNA of the CDR3 is TGTGCCAGCAGCCAAGATGGACAGCCGGGGGGCTACACCTTC. This codes for CASSQDGQPGGYTF.

The chain has TRBV5-1 and TRBJ2-1, with TRBD2 matching over 10 bases. The CDR3 has 16 amino acids. Germline lookup yields CDR1 SGHRS and CDR2 YFSETQ. The ends lost 4 bases at V and 8 bases at J; junction bases unmatched: 12. The CDR3 region has the DNA TGCGCCAGCAGCCTCGGGGAGCGGGAGGGGGGCGATGAGCAGTTCTTC. Protein product: CASSLGEREGGDEQFF.

This clone was recorded only once. The chain joins TRBV27 to TRBJ1-2; 7 positions match TRBD1. The CDR3 covers 18 residues. With 2 bases clipped from V and 4 bases from J, the junction kept 16 bases outside the gene matches. Germline V lookup: CDR1 MNHEY, CDR2 SMNVEV (reference sequence). CDR3 sequence (DNA): TGTGCCAGCAGTTTAAGGAACCCCGTACAGGGGCCCTCCTATGGCTACACCTTC. This gives the protein CASSLRNPVQGPSYGYTF.

This sequence joins TRBV2 and TRBJ1-1; the match to TRBD1 covers 10 bases. V lost 5 bases to trimming and J lost 4 bases; unmatched junction nucleotides: 7. CDR1 is SNHLY and CDR2 is FYNNEI in the germline V gene. CDR3 length equals 15 residues. The CDR3 DNA is TGTGCCAGCAGTAAAGACAGGGGGCTGATCACTGAAGCTTTCTTT. This translates into CASSKDRGLITEAFF.

The chain joins TRBV4-1 to TRBJ1-1; possible D gene TRBD1, 6 bases. The V end was cut by 5 bases, the J end by 1 base, with 14 bases between. Germline V lookup: CDR1 MGHRA, CDR2 YSYEKL. The CDR3 extends over 15 amino acids. DNA for the CDR3: TGCGCCAGCAGCATACGACAGGCGGGGAACACTGAAGCTTTCTTT. Translated: CASSIRQAGNTEAFF.

The J gene is TRBJ2-7, the V gene TRBV10-3; no firm D call. The CDR3 runs to 15 residues. CDR1 and CDR2 from the germline V gene are ENHRY and SYGVKD. V was clipped by 10 bases and J by 3 bases, with 22 bases between them. The CDR3 loop reads CATSSGDRSSYEQYF. As DNA, the CDR3 is TGTGCCACCAGCAGTGGAGATCGTAGTAGCTACGAGCAGTACTTC.

The chain recombines TRBV6-2 or TRBV6-3 with TRBJ2-7, with D unclear. The germline CDR1 and CDR2 sequences are MNHEY and SVGEGT. V lost 6 bases to trimming and J lost 3 bases, with 12 bases between them. There are 13 residues in the CDR3. The CDR3 coding sequence is TGTGCCAGCAGCCGCGGTTATTTCTACGAGCAGTACTTC. Translating it yields CASSRGYFYEQYF.

V usage is TRBV28 and J usage is TRBJ1-5; tentatively, D is TRBD1 (5 bases). Looked up from germline, CDR1 is MDHEN and CDR2 is SYDVKM. The ends were cut back, 6 bases at V and 2 bases at J, with 14 bases in the middle. The CDR3 runs 15 residues. The CDR3 region has the DNA TGTGCCAGCAGCCGGGGGGGAAGGGGCAATCAGCCCCAGCATTTT. This sequence encodes CASSRGGRGNQPQHF.

This clone was found once. This rearrangement joins TRBV3-1 (or the pseudogene TRBV3-2) to TRBJ1-1, with D possibly TRBD1 on 6 matching bases. V was trimmed by 6 bases and J by 0 bases, leaving 20 bases between them. This CDR3 has 17 amino acids. CDR1 LGHDT and CDR2 YNNKEL come from the germline V gene (reference sequence). The CDR3 DNA follows: TGTGCCAGCAGAGATTTGGACAGAAGTTCGATGAACACTGAAGCTTTCTTT. Protein product: CASRDLDRSSMNTEAFF.

The chain recombines TRBV27 with TRBJ2-2; D is possibly TRBD2 (6 bases). V lost 2 bases, J lost 6 bases, and 7 bases lay in between. The CDR3 has 13 residues. Germline CDR1 is MNHEY and CDR2 is SMNVEV (reference sequence). CDR3 bases: TGTGCCAGCAGTTTAGGGAGGTCCGGGGAGCTGTTTTTT. It translates to CASSLGRSGELFF.

This chain connects TRBV7-8 to TRBJ1-2; 10 nucleotides align to TRBD1. The germline V gene encodes CDR1 SGHVS and CDR2 FQNEAQ. The CDR3 consists of 15 residues. V was clipped by 4 bases and J by 4 bases; unmatched bases: 6. The CDR3 loop is CASSSKTGGPYGYTF. The CDR3 DNA reads as TGTGCCAGCAGCTCGAAGACAGGGGGCCCCTATGGCTACACCTTC.

V usage is TRBV6-5 and J usage is TRBJ2-7, with TRBD2 matching over 8 bases. Germline V gene lookup returns CDR1 MNHEY and CDR2 SVGAGI. The CDR3 is 14 residues long. V lost 6 bases, J lost 6 bases, and 10 bases stayed unmatched. This chain's CDR3 is CASRSGLEILEQYF. Here the CDR3 DNA reads TGTGCCAGCAGGTCGGGACTAGAAATTCTCGAGCAGTACTTC.

The chain is built from TRBV3-1 (or the pseudogene TRBV3-2) and TRBJ2-1, with 7 bases aligning to TRBD1. Looked up from germline, CDR1 is LGHDT and CDR2 is YNNKEL (reference sequence). The CDR3 consists of 16 residues. The V and J ends lost 2 bases and 0 bases, in that order; junction bases with no gene match: 4. The CDR3 region has the DNA TGTGCCAGCAGCCAAACAGGGACAGCCTCCTACAATGAGCAGTTCTTC. Translating gives CASSQTGTASYNEQFF.

This clone was counted a single time. The rearrangement joins TRBV5-6 to TRBJ2-1; the D gene is possibly TRBD1 (6 bases). There are 16 residues in the CDR3. Trimming cost V 4 bases and J 2 bases, with 16 bases left between them. Germline V lookup: CDR1 SGHDT, CDR2 YYEEEE. The CDR3 DNA sequence: TGTGCCAGCAGCCTCCCCGGGACAAGGACCTACAATGAGCAGTTCTTC. Residues: CASSLPGTRTYNEQFF. The full variable domain, completed using reference TRBV5-6 and TRBJ2-1, is DAGVTQSPTHLIKTRGQQVTLRCSPKSGHDTVSWYQQALGQGPQFIFQYYEEEERQRGNFPDRFSGHQFPNYSSELNVNALLLGDSALYLCASSLPGTRTYNEQFFGPGTRLTVL.

This clone was seen a handful of times. The CDR3 sequence is CSASSGDRNYGYTF. The CDR3 DNA sequence: TGCAGTGCTAGTTCGGGGGACAGAAACTATGGCTACACCTTC. The gene calls are TRBV20-1 and TRBJ1-2; TRBD1 matches at 7 bases. The CDR3 covers 14 residues. The germline V gene has CDR1 DFQATT and CDR2 SNEGSKA (reference sequence). Unmatched junction bases numbered 6, after V lost 3 bases and J lost 2 bases.

The V call is TRBV19, the J call TRBJ2-3; possible D gene TRBD2, 5 bases. Per germline, CDR1 LNHDA and CDR2 SQIVND (reference sequence). Trimming stripped 3 bases from V and 2 bases from J, with 12 bases between. The CDR3 is made up of 15 amino acids. CDR3 in DNA: TGTGCCAGTAGTATTGAGCGGAGTGACACAGATACGCAGTATTTT. Translated: CASSIERSDTDTQYF.

The gene calls are TRBV2 and TRBJ1-2; TRBD1 is a possible D gene (6 bases). Germline V gene sequence: CDR1 SNHLY, CDR2 FYNNEI. The CDR3 has 15 residues. The V gene lost 3 bases and the J gene lost 4 bases, with 15 bases spanning the gap. DNA of the CDR3: TGTGCCAGCAGTGAGGGCCCTACAGGGACCTATGGCTACACCTTC. As protein: CASSEGPTGTYGYTF.

The rearrangement joins TRBV19 to TRBJ2-3; 7 positions match TRBD2. Per the germline V gene, CDR1 is LNHDA and CDR2 is SQIVND (reference sequence). Trimming at V came to 4 bases and at J to 0 bases, leaving 4 bases not matched to a gene. This CDR3 comprises 15 residues. The CDR3 DNA reads TGTGCCAGTAGTACAACTAGCGCAAGCACAGATACGCAGTATTTT. Translation gives CASSTTSASTDTQYF.

The gene calls are TRBV6-2 or TRBV6-3 and TRBJ2-5; TRBD1 agrees at 7 bases. After removal of 6 bases from V and 4 bases from J, the junction contained 11 bases not matched to a gene. From germline, CDR1 is MNHEY and CDR2 SVGEGT. CDR3 length: 15 residues. Here the CDR3 reads CASSVELNRGETQYF. CDR3 DNA: TGTGCCAGCAGCGTAGAGCTTAACAGGGGAGAGACCCAGTACTTC.

The rearrangement uses TRBV19 and TRBJ1-1; D is perhaps TRBD1 (6 bases). The CDR3 covers 12 residues. Germline lookup yields CDR1 LNHDA and CDR2 SQIVND (reference sequence). The V end lost 6 bases, the J end lost 6 bases, and 11 bases lay between the germline ends. CDR3 nucleotide sequence: TGTGCCAGTAGCTATAGGACAGCTGAAGCTTTCTTT. Protein sequence: CASSYRTAEAFF.

The chain uses TRBV7-8 and TRBJ1-5, with a tentative D call TRBD1 (6 bases). The CDR3 extends over 13 amino acids. V dropped 6 bases and J dropped 9 bases, with 15 bases sitting between them. In germline, CDR1 is SGHVS, CDR2 FQNEAQ. This chain's CDR3 is CASSLTGLGPQHF. The CDR3 DNA reads as TGTGCCAGCAGTCTTACAGGGTTGGGGCCCCAGCATTTT.

There are a few counts of this clone. The rearrangement links TRBV5-1 to TRBJ2-1; perhaps TRBD2 as D (5 bases). There are 12 residues in the CDR3. The germline V gene encodes CDR1 SGHRS and CDR2 YFSETQ. Between the trimmed V and J ends, which lost 0 bases and 7 bases, there was a span of 5 bases. The CDR3, as DNA: TGCGCCAGCAGCTTGGAGCGGAATGAGCAGTTCTTC. This translates into CASSLERNEQFF. Looking up the rest from reference TRBV5-1 and TRBJ2-1 gives the full variable domain: KAGVTQTPRYLIKTRGQQVTLSCSPISGHRSVSWYQQTPGQGLQFLFEYFSETQRNKGNFPGRFSGRQFSNSRSEMNVSTLELGDSALYLCASSLERNEQFFGPGTRLTVL.

This clone was detected only once. The chain uses TRBV7-9 and TRBJ1-3; no clear D gene. The CDR3 is made up of 16 amino acids. Per the germline V gene, CDR1 is SEHNR and CDR2 is FQNEAQ (reference sequence). V was trimmed by 2 bases and J by 2 bases, leaving 13 bases between them. The CDR3 nucleotides are TGTGCCAGCAGCTTACGCTACGGGAAAACTGGAAACACCATATATTTT. Residues: CASSLRYGKTGNTIYF.

The chain combines TRBV27 with TRBJ1-2, with 10 positions matching TRBD1. The germline V gene has CDR1 MNHEY and CDR2 SMNVEV (reference sequence). The trim removed 5 bases at V and 6 bases at J, leaving 9 bases unmatched. This CDR3 contains 15 residues. The CDR3: CASSAGTGDIHGYTF. CDR3 coding DNA: TGTGCCAGCAGTGCCGGGACAGGGGATATTCATGGCTACACCTTC.

V gene TRBV7-2 combines with J gene TRBJ1-5; weak D call: TRBD1 (6 bases). CDR1 is SGHTA and CDR2 is FQGNSA in the germline V gene. The germline V and J ends were trimmed by 1 base and 6 bases, with 13 bases remaining between them. This CDR3 spans 15 amino acids. CDR3 sequence: CASSLVWGGGQPQHF. The CDR3 DNA reads TGTGCCAGCAGCTTAGTTTGGGGAGGGGGTCAGCCCCAGCATTTT.

J is TRBJ1-1 and V is TRBV11-2; the D is unclear. Germline V gives CDR1 SGHAT, CDR2 FQNNGV. Trimming left V 0 bases short and J 11 bases short, with 4 bases between. This CDR3 has 10 residues. CDR3 residues: CASSLEQAFF. CDR3 sequence (DNA): TGTGCCAGCAGCTTAGAGCAGGCTTTCTTT.

This chain links TRBV3-1 (or the pseudogene TRBV3-2) with TRBJ2-7, with 16 bases that match TRBD2. Per germline, CDR1 LGHDT and CDR2 YNNKEL (reference sequence). This CDR3 has 16 residues. V lost 4 bases, J lost 7 bases, and 7 bases stayed unmatched. The CDR3 reads CASSPGTSGRAREQYF. CDR3 bases: TGTGCCAGCAGCCCCGGGACTAGCGGGAGGGCCCGGGAGCAGTACTTC.

V gene TRBV19 combines with J gene TRBJ1-5; D is unclear. From germline, CDR1 is LNHDA and CDR2 SQIVND (reference sequence). Trimming removed 1 base at V and 5 bases at J, with 6 bases between. CDR3 length equals 13 residues. The CDR3: CASSIVLHQPQHF. The CDR3 DNA reads TGTGCCAGTAGTATAGTCCTACATCAGCCCCAGCATTTT.

J is TRBJ1-1 and V is TRBV11-3; possible D gene TRBD1, 5 bases. V lost 5 bases and J 2 bases, leaving 15 bases between the germline ends. The CDR3 is 15 residues long. CDR1 and CDR2 (germline): SGHNT, YENEEA. DNA for the CDR3: TGTGCCAGCAGCGCCCGGGGGGGGGTAAACACTGAAGCTTTCTTT. It yields the protein CASSARGGVNTEAFF.

The chain has TRBV6-1 and TRBJ1-5; D might be TRBD1 (5 bases). The CDR3 covers 15 residues. V lost 2 bases to trimming and J lost 5 bases, with 13 bases between them. Germline CDR1 MNHNS, CDR2 SASEGT. The CDR3 nucleotides read TGTGCCAGCAGTGAATACCCAGGGTTTGATCAGCCCCAGCATTTT. It codes for CASSEYPGFDQPQHF.

The chain recombines TRBV5-6 with TRBJ2-7, with 7 bases fitting TRBD2. There are 15 residues in the CDR3. Germline CDR1 is SGHDT and CDR2 is YYEEEE. With V trimmed by 3 bases and J by 1 base, 7 bases remained unmatched. CDR3 nucleotide sequence: TGTGCCAGCAGCTCCCGGGACTACTATTCCTACGAGCAGTACTTC. Its protein is CASSSRDYYSYEQYF.

CDR3 protein: CASSRNTANTGELFF. The CDR3 DNA reads as TGCGCCAGCAGCCGCAACACAGCGAACACCGGGGAGCTGTTTTTT. This chain links TRBV4-3 with TRBJ2-2, with D uncertain. The V and J ends lost 4 bases and 0 bases respectively, with 9 bases between them. Germline CDR1 LGHNA, CDR2 YSLEER. This CDR3 has 15 residues.